This T cell receptor beta chain was recovered during a study of CD8 T cells in Susac syndrome. General study points: In its TCR sequencing and HLA analysis, the study acknowledged that the number of individuals was relatively small.

CD8+ and CD4+ T cells taken from blood had their TCR beta sequenced. After extraction with the RNeasy kit, roughly 0.45 to 1 ug of the RNA was reverse transcribed using random hexamers. TCRdb re-analysed the immunoSEQ multiplex PCR reads in MiXCR, keeping a single row per CDR3 protein. The sample records 70,000 or so distinct CDR3 sequences, about 95% being singletons. The CDR3 is 15 residues long. Trimming left V 1 base short and J 4 bases short, with 13 bases between. Germline V lookup: CDR1 LGHDT, CDR2 YNNKEL (reference sequence). Notes on this clonotype: Antigen specificity is unknown.

The chain uses TRBV3-1 and TRBJ1-2, with D perhaps TRBD1 (6 bases). This TCR was recovered from a human donor with multiple sclerosis. The specimen was CD8+ T cells from PBMCs. CDR3 loop: CASSQGRGGSYGYTF. CDR3 sequence (DNA): TGTGCCAGCAGCCAAGGCAGGGGAGGTTCCTATGGCTACACCTTC.